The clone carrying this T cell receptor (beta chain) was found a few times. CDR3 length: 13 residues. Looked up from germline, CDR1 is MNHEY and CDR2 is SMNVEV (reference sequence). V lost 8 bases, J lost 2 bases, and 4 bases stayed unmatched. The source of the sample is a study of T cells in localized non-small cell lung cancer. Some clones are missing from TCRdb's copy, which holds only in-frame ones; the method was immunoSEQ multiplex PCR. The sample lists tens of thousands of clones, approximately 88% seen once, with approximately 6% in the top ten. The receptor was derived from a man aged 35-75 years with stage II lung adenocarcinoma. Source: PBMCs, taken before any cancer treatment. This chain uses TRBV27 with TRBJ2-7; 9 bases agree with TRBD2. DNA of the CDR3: TGTGCCAGCGGGCTAGCGGGAACCTACGAGCAGTACTTC. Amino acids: CASGLAGTYEQYF.